The rows below give T cell receptor beta chains drawn from one sample of a study of blood T cell repertoires in COVID-19. TCRdb's copy holds only in-frame clones and misses some; the assay was immunoSEQ multiplex PCR. The data show 200,000 to 300,000 clones, around 86% seen once. Material for sequencing was peripheral blood. The receptors were gathered from a woman in her 30s who had recovered from COVID-19. Both conserved end residues are part of each CDR3. The D gene is left open where the match is weak. Rows give clone size only sometimes, using once, few, many, or a class for an expanded clone.

. . TRBJ2-7 TRBV11-2 CASSSTLGGAYEQYF TGTGCCAGCAGCTCCACCCTGGGGGGAGCCTACGAGCAGTACTTC
TRBD2 few TRBJ2-7 TRBV3-1/TRBV3-2 CASSQRTSPHYEQYF TGTGCCAGCAGCCAAAGGACTAGCCCACACTACGAGCAGTACTTC
. few TRBJ1-1 TRBV2 CASREDSGLPEAFF TGTGCCAGCAGGGAGGACAGCGGCCTGCCTGAAGCTTTCTTT
. . TRBJ1-1 TRBV5-1 CASSLEATEAFF TGCGCCAGCAGCTTGGAAGCCACTGAAGCTTTCTTT
. . TRBJ1-4 TRBV7-2 CASSPGQNEKLFF TGTGCCAGCAGCCCTGGACAAAATGAAAAACTGTTTTTT
TRBD1 . TRBJ1-2 TRBV9 CASSEGGQLYGYTF TGTGCCAGCAGCGAGGGGGGACAGCTCTATGGCTACACCTTC
. few TRBJ1-5 TRBV27 CASSPLNQPQHF TGTGCCAGCAGTCCACTTAATCAGCCCCAGCATTTT
. few TRBJ2-7 TRBV4-1 CASSPTMAYEQYF TGCGCCAGCAGCCCTACGATGGCCTACGAGCAGTACTTC
TRBD1 once TRBJ2-3 TRBV5-4 CASSLAVGQVTDTQYF TGTGCCAGCAGCTTGGCCGTGGGACAGGTCACAGATACGCAGTATTTT
. once TRBJ2-1 TRBV11-2 CASNTLAGAGGQFF TGTGCCAGCAACACACTTGCGGGGGCAGGAGGGCAGTTCTTC
. . TRBJ2-7 TRBV7-2 CASSLAGRYEQYF TGTGCCAGCAGCTTAGCGGGGCGCTACGAGCAGTACTTC
TRBD1 . TRBJ2-7 TRBV29-1 CSVRTGAYEQYF TGCAGCGTTAGGACAGGCGCCTACGAGCAGTACTTC
TRBD2 . TRBJ2-3 TRBV5-4 CASSNPSGGPDTQYF TGTGCCAGCAGCAACCCTAGCGGGGGCCCGGATACGCAGTATTTT
TRBD1 few TRBJ1-6 TRBV14 CASSPRTGGSLHF TGTGCCAGCAGCCCCCGAACAGGGGGCTCCCTCCACTTT
TRBD2 . TRBJ2-7 TRBV18 CATIGLAGSGRYEQYF TGTGCCACCATAGGACTAGCGGGGAGCGGACGCTACGAGCAGTACTTC
. . TRBJ1-2 TRBV7-3 CASSLEEGYGYTF TGTGCCAGCAGCTTAGAGGAGGGCTATGGCTACACCTTC
. once TRBJ2-7 TRBV11-2 CASSNWRGLPAGYEQYF TGTGCCAGCAGCAACTGGAGGGGACTTCCCGCGGGGTACGAGCAGTACTTC